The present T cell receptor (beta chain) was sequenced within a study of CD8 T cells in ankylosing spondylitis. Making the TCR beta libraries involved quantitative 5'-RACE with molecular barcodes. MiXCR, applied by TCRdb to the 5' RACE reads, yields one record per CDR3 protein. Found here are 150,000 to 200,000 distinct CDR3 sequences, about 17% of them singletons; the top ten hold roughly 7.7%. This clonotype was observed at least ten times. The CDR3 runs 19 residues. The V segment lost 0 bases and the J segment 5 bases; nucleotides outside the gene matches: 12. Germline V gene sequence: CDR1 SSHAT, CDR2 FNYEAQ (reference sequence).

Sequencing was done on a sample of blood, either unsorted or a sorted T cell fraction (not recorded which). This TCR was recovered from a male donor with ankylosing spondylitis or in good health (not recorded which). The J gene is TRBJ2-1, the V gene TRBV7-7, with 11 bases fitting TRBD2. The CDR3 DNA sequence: TGTGCCAGCAGCTTAGCACACATTCAGACTAGCGGGAAGGACAATGAGCAGTTCTTC. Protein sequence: CASSLAHIQTSGKDNEQFF.